This T cell receptor beta chain originates from a study of identical twins. The study's findings and limits: Beta out-of-frame sequences showed weaker excess sharing between twins. Abundant beta clonotypes from cord blood had fewer insertions, unlike memory repertoires, which showed none.

About this clonotype: Antigen: not known.

TCRdb redid the calling of the 5' RACE reads with MiXCR, one entry per CDR3 protein. The sample lists about 530,000 distinct CDR3 sequences, roughly 15% seen once, with less than 0.5% in the top ten. Healthy Caucasians were all of the donors. Trimming removed 1 base at V and 0 bases at J, with 7 bases between. This CDR3 contains 15 residues. The germline V gene encodes CDR1 MGHDK and CDR2 SYGVNS. The same data also contributed to another study, on yellow fever vaccine responses in identical twins.

Sequencing used CD4+ T cells sorted from blood. This chain links TRBV25-1 with TRBJ1-3; D is unresolved. This TCR was sampled from a woman in her late teens or twenties in good health. CDR3 DNA sequence: TGTGCCAGCAGTGAATTGGCGGCCTCTGGAAACACCATATATTTT. Residues: CASSELAASGNTIYF.